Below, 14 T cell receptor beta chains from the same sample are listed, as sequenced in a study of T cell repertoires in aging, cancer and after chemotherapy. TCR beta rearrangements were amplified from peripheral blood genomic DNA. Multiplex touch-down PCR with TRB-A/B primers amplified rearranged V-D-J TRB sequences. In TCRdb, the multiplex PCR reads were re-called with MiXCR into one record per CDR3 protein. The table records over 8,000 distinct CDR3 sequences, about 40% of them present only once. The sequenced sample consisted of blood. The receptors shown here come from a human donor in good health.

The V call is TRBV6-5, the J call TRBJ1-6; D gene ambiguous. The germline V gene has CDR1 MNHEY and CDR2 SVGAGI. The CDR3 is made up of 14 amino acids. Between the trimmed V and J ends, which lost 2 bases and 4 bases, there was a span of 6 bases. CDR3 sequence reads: CASSYRQYNSPLHF. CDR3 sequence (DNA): TGTGCCAGCAGTTACCGACAATATAATTCACCCCTCCACTTT.

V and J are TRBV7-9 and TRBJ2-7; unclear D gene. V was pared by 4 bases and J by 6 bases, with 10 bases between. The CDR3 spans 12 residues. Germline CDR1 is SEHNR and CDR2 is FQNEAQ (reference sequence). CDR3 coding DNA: TGTGCCAGCAGCTCAACAGTCGGCGAGCAGTACTTC. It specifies CASSSTVGEQYF.

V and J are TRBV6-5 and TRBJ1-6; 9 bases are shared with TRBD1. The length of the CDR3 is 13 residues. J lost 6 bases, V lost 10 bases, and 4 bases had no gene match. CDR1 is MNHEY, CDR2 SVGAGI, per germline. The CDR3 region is CAIPGQGNSPLHF. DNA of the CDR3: TGTGCCATCCCGGGACAGGGTAATTCACCCCTCCACTTT.

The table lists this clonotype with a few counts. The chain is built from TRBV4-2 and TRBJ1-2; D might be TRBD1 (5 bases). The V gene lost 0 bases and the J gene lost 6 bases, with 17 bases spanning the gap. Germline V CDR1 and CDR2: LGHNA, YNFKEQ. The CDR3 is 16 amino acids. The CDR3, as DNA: TGTGCCAGCAGCCAAGATCTTTCGAGGGGCGTGCATGGCTACACCTTC. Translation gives CASSQDLSRGVHGYTF.

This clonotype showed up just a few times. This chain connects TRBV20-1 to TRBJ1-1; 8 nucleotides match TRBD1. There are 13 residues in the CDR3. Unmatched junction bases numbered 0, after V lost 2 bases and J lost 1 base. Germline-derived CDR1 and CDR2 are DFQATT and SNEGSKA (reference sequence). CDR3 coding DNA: TGCAGTGCTAGACAGGGGGCGAACACTGAAGCTTTCTTT. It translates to CSARQGANTEAFF.

CDR3 loop: CASSIGDTSYNSNQPQHF. For the CDR3, the DNA is TGTGCCAGTAGTATTGGGGACACGAGCTATAATAGCAATCAGCCCCAGCATTTT. The genes are TRBV19 and TRBJ1-5, with D possibly being TRBD1 (6 bases). The V gene lost 3 bases and the J gene lost 0 bases, with 18 bases spanning the gap. CDR1 LNHDA and CDR2 SQIVND come from the germline V gene (reference sequence). The CDR3 sequence is 18 residues long.

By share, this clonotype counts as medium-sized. The CDR3 spells CASSSTGSGNTIYF. The CDR3, as DNA: TGTGCCAGCAGCTCGACAGGGAGCGGAAACACCATATATTTT. The rearrangement uses TRBV12-3 or TRBV12-4 and TRBJ1-3, with 7 bases fitting TRBD1. V shed 6 bases, J shed 4 bases, and the junction held 6 bases outside the gene matches. The CDR3 runs 14 residues.

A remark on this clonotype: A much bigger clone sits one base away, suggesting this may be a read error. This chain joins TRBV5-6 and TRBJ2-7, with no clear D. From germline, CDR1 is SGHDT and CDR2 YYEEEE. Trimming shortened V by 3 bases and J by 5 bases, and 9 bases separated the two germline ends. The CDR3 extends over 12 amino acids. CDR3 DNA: TGTGCCAGCAGCTCTCAAGGACACGAGCAGTACTTC. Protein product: CASSSQGHEQYF.

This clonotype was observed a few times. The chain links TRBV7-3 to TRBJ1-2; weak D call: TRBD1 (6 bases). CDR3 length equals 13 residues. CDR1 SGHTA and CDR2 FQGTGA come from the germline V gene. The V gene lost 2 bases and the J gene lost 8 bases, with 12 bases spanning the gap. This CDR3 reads CASSLGAGVGYTF. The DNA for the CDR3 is TGTGCCAGCAGCTTAGGTGCAGGGGTAGGCTACACCTTC.

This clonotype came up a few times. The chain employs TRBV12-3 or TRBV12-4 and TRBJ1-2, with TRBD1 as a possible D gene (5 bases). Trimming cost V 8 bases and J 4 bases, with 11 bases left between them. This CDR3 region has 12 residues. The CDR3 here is CASRTGPYGYTF. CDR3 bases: TGTGCCAGCCGCACGGGGCCCTATGGCTACACCTTC.

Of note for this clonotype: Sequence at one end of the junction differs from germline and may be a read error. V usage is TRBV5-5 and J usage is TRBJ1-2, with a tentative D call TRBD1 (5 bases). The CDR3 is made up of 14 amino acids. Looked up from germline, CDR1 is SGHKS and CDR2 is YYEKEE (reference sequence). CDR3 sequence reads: CASRLGGSDYGYTF. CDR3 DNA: TGTGCCAGCAGATTGGGGGGATCTGACTATGGCTACACCTTC.

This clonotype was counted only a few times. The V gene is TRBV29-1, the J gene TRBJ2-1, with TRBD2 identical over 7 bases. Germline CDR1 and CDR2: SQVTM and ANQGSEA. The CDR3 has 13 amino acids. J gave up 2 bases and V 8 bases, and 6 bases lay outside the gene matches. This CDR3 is CSSGAGPYNEQFF. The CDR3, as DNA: TGCAGCTCCGGAGCGGGGCCCTACAATGAGCAGTTCTTC.

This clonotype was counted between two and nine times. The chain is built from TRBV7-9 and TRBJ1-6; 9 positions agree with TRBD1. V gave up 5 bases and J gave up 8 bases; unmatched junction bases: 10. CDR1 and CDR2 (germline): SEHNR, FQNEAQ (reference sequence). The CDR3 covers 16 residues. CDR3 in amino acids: CASSLTGGGRDSPLHF. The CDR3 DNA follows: TGTGCCAGCAGCCTGACAGGGGGAGGTCGGGATTCACCCCTCCACTTT.

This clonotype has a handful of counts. For the CDR3, the DNA is TGTGCCAGTAGGGGCGGGACAGCGCGCGGGATAGGTCCCCAGCATTTT. This codes for CASRGGTARGIGPQHF. The rearrangement joins TRBV19 to TRBJ1-5, with TRBD1 matching over 7 bases. V trimming: 6 bases; J trimming: 10 bases; junction bases outside the gene matches: 18. This CDR3 has 16 amino acids. Germline CDR1 and CDR2: LNHDA and SQIVND (reference sequence).